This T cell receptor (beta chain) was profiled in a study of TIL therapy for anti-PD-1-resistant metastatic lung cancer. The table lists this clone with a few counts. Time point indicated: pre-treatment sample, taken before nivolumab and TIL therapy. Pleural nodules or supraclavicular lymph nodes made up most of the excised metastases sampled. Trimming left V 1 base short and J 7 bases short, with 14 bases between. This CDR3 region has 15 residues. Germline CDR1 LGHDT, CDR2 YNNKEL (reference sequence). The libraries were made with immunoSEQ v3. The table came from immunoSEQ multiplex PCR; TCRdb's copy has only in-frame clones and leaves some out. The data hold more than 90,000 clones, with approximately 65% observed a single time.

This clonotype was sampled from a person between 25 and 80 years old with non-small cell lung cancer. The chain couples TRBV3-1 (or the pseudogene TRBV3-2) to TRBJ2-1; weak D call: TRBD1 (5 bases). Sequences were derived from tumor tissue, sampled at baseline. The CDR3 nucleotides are TGTGCCAGCAGCCAAGCCTCGGACAACTCAAATGAGCAGTTCTTC. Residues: CASSQASDNSNEQFF.